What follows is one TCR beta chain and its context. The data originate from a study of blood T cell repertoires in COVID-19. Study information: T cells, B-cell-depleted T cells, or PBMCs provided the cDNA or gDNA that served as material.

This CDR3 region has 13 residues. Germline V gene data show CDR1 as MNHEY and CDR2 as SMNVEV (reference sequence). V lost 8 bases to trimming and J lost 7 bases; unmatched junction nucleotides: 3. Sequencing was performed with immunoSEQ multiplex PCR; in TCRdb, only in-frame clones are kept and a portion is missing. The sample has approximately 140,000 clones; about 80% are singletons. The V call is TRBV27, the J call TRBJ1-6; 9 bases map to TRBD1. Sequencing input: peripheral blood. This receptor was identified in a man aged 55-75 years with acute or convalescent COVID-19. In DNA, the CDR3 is TGTGCCAGCCGGGACAGGGCAAATTCACCCCTCCACTTT. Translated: CASRDRANSPLHF.